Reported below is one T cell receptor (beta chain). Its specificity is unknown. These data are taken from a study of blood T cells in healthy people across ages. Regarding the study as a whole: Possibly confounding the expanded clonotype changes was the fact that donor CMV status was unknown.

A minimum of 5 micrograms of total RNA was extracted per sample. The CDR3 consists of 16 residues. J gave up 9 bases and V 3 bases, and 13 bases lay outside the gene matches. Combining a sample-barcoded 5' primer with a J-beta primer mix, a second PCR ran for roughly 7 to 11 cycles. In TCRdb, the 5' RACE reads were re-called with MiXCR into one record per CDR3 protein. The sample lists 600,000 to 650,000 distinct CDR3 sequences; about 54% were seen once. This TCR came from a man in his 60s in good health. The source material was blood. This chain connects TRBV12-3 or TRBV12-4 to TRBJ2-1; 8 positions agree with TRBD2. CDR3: CASSFDGGAWLGEQFF. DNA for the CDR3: TGTGCCAGCAGTTTCGACGGGGGGGCCTGGTTAGGTGAGCAGTTCTTC.